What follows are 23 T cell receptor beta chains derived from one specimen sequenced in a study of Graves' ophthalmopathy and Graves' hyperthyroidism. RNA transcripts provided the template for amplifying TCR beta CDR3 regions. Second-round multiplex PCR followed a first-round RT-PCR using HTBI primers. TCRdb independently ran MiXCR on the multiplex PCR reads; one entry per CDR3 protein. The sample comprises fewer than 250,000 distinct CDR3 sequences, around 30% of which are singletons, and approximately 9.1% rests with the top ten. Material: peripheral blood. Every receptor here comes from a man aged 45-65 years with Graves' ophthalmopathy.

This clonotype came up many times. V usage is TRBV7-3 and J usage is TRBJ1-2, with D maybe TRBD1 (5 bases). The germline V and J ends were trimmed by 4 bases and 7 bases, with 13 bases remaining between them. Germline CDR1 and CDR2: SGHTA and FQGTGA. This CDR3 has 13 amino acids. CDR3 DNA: TGTGCCAGCAGCTCAACTCAGGGTTCTGGCTACACCTTC. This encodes CASSSTQGSGYTF.

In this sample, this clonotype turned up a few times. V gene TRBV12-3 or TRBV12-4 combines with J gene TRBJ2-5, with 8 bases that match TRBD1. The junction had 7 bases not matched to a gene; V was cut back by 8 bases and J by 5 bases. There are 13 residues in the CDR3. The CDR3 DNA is TGTGCCAGCTGCAGGGGGCGAGCGGAGACCCAGTACTTC. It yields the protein CASCRGRAETQYF.

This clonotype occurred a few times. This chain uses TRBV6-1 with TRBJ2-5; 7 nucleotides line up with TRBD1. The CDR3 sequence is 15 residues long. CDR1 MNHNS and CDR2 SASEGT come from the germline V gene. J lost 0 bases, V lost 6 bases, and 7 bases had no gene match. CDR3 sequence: CASSQGQMYQETQYF. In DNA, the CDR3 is TGTGCCAGCAGCCAGGGACAGATGTACCAAGAGACCCAGTACTTC.

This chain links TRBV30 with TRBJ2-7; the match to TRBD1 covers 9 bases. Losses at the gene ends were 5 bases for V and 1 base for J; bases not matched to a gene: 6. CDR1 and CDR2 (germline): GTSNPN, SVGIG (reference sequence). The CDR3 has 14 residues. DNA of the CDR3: TGTGCCTGGTCAACCGGGACAGGGTCCTACGAGCAGTACTTC. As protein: CAWSTGTGSYEQYF. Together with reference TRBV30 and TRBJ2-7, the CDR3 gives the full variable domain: SQTIHQWPATLVQPVGSPLSLECTVEGTSNPNLYWYRQAAGRGLQLLFYSVGIGQISSEVPQNLSASRPQDRQFILSSKKLLLSDSGFYLCAWSTGTGSYEQYFGPGTRLTVT.

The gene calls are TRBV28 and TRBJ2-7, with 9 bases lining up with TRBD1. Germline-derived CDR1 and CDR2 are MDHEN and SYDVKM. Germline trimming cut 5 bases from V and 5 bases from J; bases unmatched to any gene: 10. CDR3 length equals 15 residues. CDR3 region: CASSGQDRGGNEQYF. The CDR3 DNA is TGTGCCAGCAGTGGCCAGGACAGGGGAGGTAACGAGCAGTACTTC.

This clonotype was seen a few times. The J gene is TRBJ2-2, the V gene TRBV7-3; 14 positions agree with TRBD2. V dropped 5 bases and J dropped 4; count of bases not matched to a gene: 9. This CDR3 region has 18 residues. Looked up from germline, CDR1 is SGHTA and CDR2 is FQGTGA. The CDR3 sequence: CASSHGTSGSWGTGELFF. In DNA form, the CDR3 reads TGTGCCAGCAGCCATGGGACTAGCGGGAGTTGGGGCACCGGGGAGCTGTTTTTT.

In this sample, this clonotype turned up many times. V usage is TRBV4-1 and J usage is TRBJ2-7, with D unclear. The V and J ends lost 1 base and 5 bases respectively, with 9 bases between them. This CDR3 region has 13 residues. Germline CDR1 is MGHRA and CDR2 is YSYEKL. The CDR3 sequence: CASSQGNWDEQYF. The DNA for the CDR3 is TGCGCCAGCAGCCAAGGGAATTGGGACGAGCAGTACTTC.

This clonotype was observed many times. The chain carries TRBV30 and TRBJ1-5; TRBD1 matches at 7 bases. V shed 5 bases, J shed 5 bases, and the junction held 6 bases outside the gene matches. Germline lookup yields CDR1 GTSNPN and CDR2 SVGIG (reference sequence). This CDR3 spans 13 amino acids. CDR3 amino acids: CAWQQGTHQPQHF. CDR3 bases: TGTGCCTGGCAACAGGGGACACATCAGCCCCAGCATTTT.

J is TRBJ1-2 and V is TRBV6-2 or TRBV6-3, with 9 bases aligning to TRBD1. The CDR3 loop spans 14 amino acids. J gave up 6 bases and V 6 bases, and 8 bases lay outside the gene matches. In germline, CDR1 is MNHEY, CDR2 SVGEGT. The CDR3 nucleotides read TGTGCCAGCAGACTCCAAACAGGGGGCAATGGCTACACCTTC. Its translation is CASRLQTGGNGYTF.

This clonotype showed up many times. DNA for the CDR3: TGTGCCAGCACCCTGGGGTCGGGTCTCGGGGGGTACGAGCAGTACTTC. Translated, it gives CASTLGSGLGGYEQYF. The chain employs TRBV6-1 and TRBJ2-7; the match to TRBD2 covers 7 bases. The CDR3 runs 16 residues. Unmatched junction bases numbered 16, after V lost 7 bases and J lost 4 bases. The germline V gene encodes CDR1 MNHNS and CDR2 SASEGT.

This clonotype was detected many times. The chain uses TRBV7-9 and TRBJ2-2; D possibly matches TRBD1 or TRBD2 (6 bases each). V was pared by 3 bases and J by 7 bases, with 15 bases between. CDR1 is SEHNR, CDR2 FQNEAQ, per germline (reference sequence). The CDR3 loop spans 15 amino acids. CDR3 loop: CASSFEGGPGGELFF. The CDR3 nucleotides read TGTGCCAGCAGCTTCGAGGGGGGCCCGGGCGGGGAGCTGTTTTTT.

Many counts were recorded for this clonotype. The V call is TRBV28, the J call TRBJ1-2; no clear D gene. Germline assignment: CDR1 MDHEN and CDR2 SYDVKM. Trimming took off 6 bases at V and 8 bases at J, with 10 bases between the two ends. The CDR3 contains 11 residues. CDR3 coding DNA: TGTGCCAGCAGGGACGGAGGCGGCTACACCTTC. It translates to CASRDGGGYTF.

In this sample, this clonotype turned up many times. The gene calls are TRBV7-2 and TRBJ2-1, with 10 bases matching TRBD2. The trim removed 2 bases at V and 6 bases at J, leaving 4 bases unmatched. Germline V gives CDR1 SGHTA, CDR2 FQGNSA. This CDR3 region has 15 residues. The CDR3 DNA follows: TGTGCCAGCAGCTTACTAGCGGGAGCCATCAATGAGCAGTTCTTC. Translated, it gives CASSLLAGAINEQFF.

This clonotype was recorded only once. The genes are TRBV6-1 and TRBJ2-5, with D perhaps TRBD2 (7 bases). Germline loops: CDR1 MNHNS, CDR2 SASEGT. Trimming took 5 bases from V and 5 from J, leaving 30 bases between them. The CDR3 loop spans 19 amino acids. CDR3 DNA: TGTGCCAGCAGTCAATCCAACCCGGGCCAATTAACGGGGGGCGAGACCCAGTACTTC. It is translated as CASSQSNPGQLTGGETQYF.

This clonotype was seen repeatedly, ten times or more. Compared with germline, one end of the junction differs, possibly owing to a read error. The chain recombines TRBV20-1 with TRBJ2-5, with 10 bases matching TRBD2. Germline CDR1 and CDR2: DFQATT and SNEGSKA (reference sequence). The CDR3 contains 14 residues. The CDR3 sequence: CSAKLPSGRETRYF. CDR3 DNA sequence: TGCAGTGCTAAGCTGCCTAGCGGGAGAGAGACCCGGTACTTC.

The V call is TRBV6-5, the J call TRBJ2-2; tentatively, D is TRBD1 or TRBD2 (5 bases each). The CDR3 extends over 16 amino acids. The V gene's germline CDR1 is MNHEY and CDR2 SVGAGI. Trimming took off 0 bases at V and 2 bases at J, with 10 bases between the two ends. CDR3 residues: CASSYSQGRNTGELFF. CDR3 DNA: TGTGCCAGCAGTTACTCTCAGGGACGCAACACCGGGGAGCTGTTTTTT.

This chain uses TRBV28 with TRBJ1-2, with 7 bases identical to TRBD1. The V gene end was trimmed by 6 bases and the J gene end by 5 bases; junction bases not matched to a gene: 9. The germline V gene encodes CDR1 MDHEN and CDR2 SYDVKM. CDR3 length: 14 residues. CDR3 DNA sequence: TGTGCCAGCAGATCGGAGGGGGCACCTTATGGCTACACCTTC. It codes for CASRSEGAPYGYTF.

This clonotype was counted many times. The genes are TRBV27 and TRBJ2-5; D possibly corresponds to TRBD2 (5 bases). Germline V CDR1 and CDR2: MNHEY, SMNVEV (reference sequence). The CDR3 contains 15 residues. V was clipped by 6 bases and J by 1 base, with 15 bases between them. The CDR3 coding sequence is TGTGCCAGCAGCCCCTTGACGGGGAGCCAAGAGACCCAGTACTTC. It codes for CASSPLTGSQETQYF.

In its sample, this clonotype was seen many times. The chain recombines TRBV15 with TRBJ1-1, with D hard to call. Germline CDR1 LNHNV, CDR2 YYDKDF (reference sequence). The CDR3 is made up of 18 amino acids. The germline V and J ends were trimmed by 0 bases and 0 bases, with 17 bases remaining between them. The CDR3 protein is CATSRDRVLTRLNTEAFF. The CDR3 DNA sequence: TGTGCCACCAGCAGAGATCGGGTGTTGACAAGATTGAACACTGAAGCTTTCTTT.

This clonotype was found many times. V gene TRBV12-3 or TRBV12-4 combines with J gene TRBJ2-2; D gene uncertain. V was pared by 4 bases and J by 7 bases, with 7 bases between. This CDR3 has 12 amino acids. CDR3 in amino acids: CASSSDVGELFF. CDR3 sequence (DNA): TGTGCCAGCAGTTCGGACGTCGGGGAGCTGTTTTTT.

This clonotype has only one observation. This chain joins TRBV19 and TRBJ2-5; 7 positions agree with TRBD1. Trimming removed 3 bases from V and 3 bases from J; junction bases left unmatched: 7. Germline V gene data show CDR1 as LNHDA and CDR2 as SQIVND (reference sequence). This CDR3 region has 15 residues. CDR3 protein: CASSMGTAFKETQYF. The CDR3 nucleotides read TGTGCCAGTAGTATGGGGACAGCTTTTAAAGAGACCCAGTACTTC.

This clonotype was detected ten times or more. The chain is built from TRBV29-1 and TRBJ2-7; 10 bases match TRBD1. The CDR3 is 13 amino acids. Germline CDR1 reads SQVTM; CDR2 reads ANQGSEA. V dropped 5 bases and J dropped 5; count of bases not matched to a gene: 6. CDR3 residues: CSVSTGGANEQYF. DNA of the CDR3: TGCAGCGTTTCGACAGGGGGCGCGAACGAGCAGTACTTC.

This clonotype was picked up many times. CDR3 residues: CSVERTNGYTF. The CDR3 DNA sequence: TGCAGCGTTGAACGGACAAATGGCTACACCTTC. The J gene is TRBJ1-2, the V gene TRBV29-1; possible D gene TRBD1, 5 bases. CDR3 length equals 11 residues. Trimming removed 2 bases at V and 6 bases at J, with 7 bases between. Germline values: CDR1 SQVTM, CDR2 ANQGSEA.